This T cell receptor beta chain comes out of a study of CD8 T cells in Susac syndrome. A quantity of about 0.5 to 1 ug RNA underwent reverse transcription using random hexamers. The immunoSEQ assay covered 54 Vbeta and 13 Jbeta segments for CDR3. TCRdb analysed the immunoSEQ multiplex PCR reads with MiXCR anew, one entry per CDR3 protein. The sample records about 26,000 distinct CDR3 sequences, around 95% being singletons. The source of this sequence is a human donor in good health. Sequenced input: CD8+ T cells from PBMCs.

The DNA for the CDR3 is TGTGCCAGCAGTCAGACAGGAGATGGCTACACCTTC. This sequence encodes CASSQTGDGYTF. The J gene is TRBJ1-2, the V gene TRBV6-1; maybe TRBD1 (6 bases). Per the germline V gene, CDR1 is MNHNS and CDR2 is SASEGT. The ends were cut back, 5 bases at V and 6 bases at J, with 10 bases in the middle. CDR3 length equals 12 residues.